This note documents a single TCR beta chain sequence. Its antigen is as yet unknown. No conserved phenylalanine or tryptophan is present at the end of the CDR3, so a read error is the likely explanation. Findings of the study overall: Greatest tumor Treg TCR overlap was with tumor naive CD4+ cells. Tumor memory CD4+ T cell TCR gene usage clustered with blood and lymph node memory CD4+ cells and lymph node naive CD4+ cells.

This CDR3 has 15 amino acids. The V gene's germline CDR1 is SGHTA and CDR2 FQGNSA. The V gene lost 9 bases and the J gene lost 2 bases, with 19 bases spanning the gap. Constant-region reverse primers amplified full-length variable regions, followed by semi-nested Nested Universal Primer A PCR. TCRdb re-called the 5' RACE reads through MiXCR, storing one row per CDR3 protein. The sample carries tens of thousands of distinct CDR3 sequences, 22% recorded once. V and J are TRBV7-2 and TRBJ2-5, with D tentatively TRBD1 (6 bases). This sequence originates from a female donor with breast cancer. The sample taken for sequencing was memory CD4+ T cells sorted from a lymph node. Subset defined: memory CD4+ T cells, CD4+CD45RO+CD25-. This chain's CDR3 is CASSPARDTQETQYL. The DNA of the CDR3 is TGTGCCAGTAGCCCCGCCAGGGACACACAAGAGACCCAGTACCTC.